What follows is one T cell receptor beta chain and its context. Authors' data handling: Reference gene primer amplification yielded estimated nucleated cell counts. Some clones are missing from TCRdb's copy, which holds only in-frame ones; the method was immunoSEQ multiplex PCR. For V, J and clone size, that table is used; D and trimming come from the DNA. This table holds about 220,000 clones, approximately 77% found once. The sample belongs to a study of blood T cell repertoires in COVID-19. Across the whole study: Sites in the United States, Italy and Spain provided acute and convalescent COVID-19 samples. Sources were T cells, B-cell-depleted T cells, or PBMCs; the material itself was cDNA or gDNA.

This CDR3 contains 16 residues. The germline V and J ends were trimmed by 3 bases and 4 bases, with 16 bases remaining between them. CDR1 and CDR2 (germline): LNHDA, SQIVND (reference sequence). The sequenced material came from peripheral blood. The TCR comes from a woman over 75 with acute or convalescent COVID-19. The chain joins TRBV19 to TRBJ1-5; tentatively, D is TRBD1 (6 bases). The CDR3 sequence: CASSIRAGVNNQPQHF. CDR3 in DNA: TGTGCCAGTAGTATCAGGGCAGGGGTTAATAATCAGCCCCAGCATTTT.